The entry below describes one T cell receptor (beta chain). These data come from a study of shared T cell receptors in the human thymus. CDR3 length equals 19 residues. Germline-derived CDR1 and CDR2 are WSHSY and SAAADI. V shed 8 bases and J 8 bases; nucleotides not matched to a gene: 27. Libraries were prepared by immunoSEQ multiplex PCR; TCRdb keeps only in-frame clonotypes and omits some of them. The sample has about 400,000 clones; more than 85% are singletons. The chain recombines TRBV10-2 with TRBJ2-1; 7 nucleotides agree with TRBD2. Material for sequencing was thymocytes. The sequence derives from a human donor. The CDR3 loop reads CASGVRGRGRERVTDEQFF. The CDR3 DNA follows: TGCGCCAGCGGGGTAAGGGGTAGAGGGCGGGAGAGGGTTACGGATGAGCAGTTCTTC.